This T cell receptor (beta chain) was profiled in a study of T cell responses to AZD1222 COVID-19 vaccine. Notes on the study in general: The donor cohort was predominantly white British with a female majority, and clonal diversity may have been underestimated. Along spike, vaccine-associated CD4 TCRs were found throughout, with dominance at 160-218 and 743-854. Seropositive at baseline were only a handful of AZD1222 recipients.

With respect to this clone: Antigen: not known.

Germline V gene data show CDR1 as GTSNPN and CDR2 as SVGIG (reference sequence). V shed 0 bases and J shed 6 bases, with 9 bases lying between them. The CDR3 loop spans 14 amino acids. The method was immunoSEQ multiplex PCR; TCRdb's version includes in-frame clones alone and lacks a portion of them. Here the sample spans 79,000 or so clones, over 60% being singletons. The rearrangement joins TRBV30 to TRBJ1-6; the D is unclear. The sequence derives from an adult who received the MenACWY meningococcal vaccine as a control. The source was peripheral blood, collected 28 days after the second dose of the MenACWY control vaccine. CDR3 nucleotide sequence: TGTGCCTGGAGTGTACACGGGTTTAATTCACCCCTCCACTTT. Its translation is CAWSVHGFNSPLHF.